This T cell receptor (beta chain) was captured by sequencing in a study of cytomegalovirus exposure and HLA in healthy donors (dated by TCRdb to the late 2010s). With respect to the entire study: An earlier analysis of approximately 590 of the donors reported more than 250 Gb of sequence data and 100 million to 130 million unique TCR beta sequences from about 180 million T cells. An early release that covered approximately 600 HLA-typed donors contained approximately 320 gigabases of sequencing data and 65 million to 100 million unique TCR sequences. Among the roughly 400 genotyped donors, more than 70% belonged to the genetic ancestry cluster associated with self-reported Caucasian donors. The study aimed to test whether signatures of past pathogen exposure could be identified by cataloging public T cell receptors. The T cell repertoires of some 700 subjects were profiled by immunosequencing and related to cytomegalovirus serostatus. A separate validation cohort of 100 to 150 different subjects was used in addition to the 666-subject first cohort. High-throughput TCR immunosequencing, statistical association of individual TCRs with disease status, and machine learning were combined to predict cytomegalovirus infection status. To study patterns of TCR occurrence, a later analysis re-analyzed previously published TCR beta repertoires from around 670 donors and added high-resolution HLA genotyping. The later analysis used no new phenotypic data to find candidate immune exposures, relying instead on TCR beta sequences and their occurrence across donors. To decide whether each TCR beta V gene segment behaved as functional or pseudogenic, an earlier analysis of some 570 of the donors relied on high-throughput TCR beta sequencing. Donor age, sex, ethnicity and CMV serostatus were compiled alongside the repertoire data. Genome-wide SNP genotypes for about 55% of the 666 donors were used in a later genetic analysis, which treated that subset as a discovery cohort. Every repertoire in the discovery cohort had been generated on one and the same sequencing platform. HLA typing included class I and class II loci at four-digit resolution. Typing coverage differed by locus: A, B, C, DRB1 and DQB1 were typed in roughly 620-630 donors, DQA1 in about 550, DPA1 in approximately 610, and DPB1 in just under 490. A handful of DR-DQ haplotypes were handled as single units for association and clustering because linkage in the cohort was strong. On average, roughly 250,000 unique TCR beta nucleotide sequences were sequenced per donor among about 400 genotyped donors of the cohort, with roughly 18% of those sequences being non-productive. The research as a whole found: A later genetic analysis associated a missense DCLRE1C variant with V-gene and J-gene trimming of TCR beta chains, and an independent cohort replicated the association. Because some donors lacked HLA typing at each locus, the association tests relied only on the typed subset. Three of the identified cytomegalovirus-associated TCR beta chains were confirmed in vitro to be specific for cytomegalovirus antigens. Assigning TCR associations to individual alleles was difficult when HLA alleles, especially DR and DQ, strongly co-occurred. Linkage disequilibrium might explain the correlated functional status among segregating V segments, but an unknown experimental factor could not be ruled out. In an earlier analysis of around 500 of the donors, most TCR beta V segments appeared in productive rearrangements about 90% or about 30% of the time, broadly matching IMGT annotations. The sequencing pipeline was judged likely to have produced a cluster of highly shared sequence variants as a technical artifact. Because counts were too low, 15 to 20 rarely observed V segments, including chromosome 9 orphons, were left out of the earlier analysis of 500 to 650 of the donors. Cytomegalovirus status was reported to be diagnosed by the classifier with high specificity and sensitivity in both the original and validation cohorts. The authors suggested that the approach could potentially be generalized to other disease states and immunological phenotypes. A later analysis found that most CMV-associated TCR beta chains appeared HLA-restricted, with HLA associations seemingly driven largely by CMV exposure. Across donors, most TCR sequences were observed very rarely, whereas some public TCRs were present in many individuals. A later analysis associated about 17,000 TCR beta sequences with specific HLA alleles at a false discovery rate of 0.05. A further reported finding was that TCR beta sequences accurately predicted the HLA-A and HLA-B alleles for most subjects in the first cohort. The only immune exposure information available for the cohort was CMV serostatus. In a later analysis, several top co-occurrence clusters were reported to appear linked to parvovirus B19, influenza, CMV and Epstein-Barr virus. This cohort had only TCR beta chains sequenced, and the lack of alpha or paired-chain data limited which features could be detected. The study listed 150 to 200 TCR beta chains as associated with cytomegalovirus. The presence/absence analyses assumed that sequencing depth was roughly uniform across donors, and that assumption may not be true. In a later analysis, HLA-associated TCR beta chains were found to be more clonally expanded and to have lower generation probabilities than equally common non-associated chains. The 87-base-pair reads could not distinguish some IMGT-functional V segments, including TRBV6-2 and TRBV6-3, so those segments were excluded. In a later genetic analysis, fewer N-insertions in productive TCRs were reported among donors in an Asian-associated ancestry cluster than the approximately 710-donor mean. A later analysis found that TCR association rates varied across HLA loci, with DRB1 alleles showing the most associated TCRs and HLA-C alleles the fewest.

Receptors were amplified or captured by the immunoSEQ multiplex PCR assay. A mixture of 60 forward primers for TCR Vbeta segments and 13 reverse primers for TCR Jbeta segments was used in the multiplex PCR. A multiplex PCR assay on genomic DNA amplified the CDR3 region of rearranged TCR beta genes. The amplified TCR beta libraries were sequenced on the Illumina HiSeq System as 87-base-pair reads. The paper's processing steps were these. In a later analysis, roughly 80 million unique TCR beta chains were counted across the roughly 670 repertoires, and roughly 11 million of these chains were shared by at least two donors. Raw reads were error-corrected and collapsed into unique sequences with a nearest-neighbor algorithm that merged closely related sequences to remove PCR and sequencing errors. CDR3 sequences were aligned to IMGT reference sequences to assign V, D and J gene segments. For a sequence to be retained, a match of at least six nucleotides was required to both a V gene segment and a J gene segment. Rearrangements were called productive when the CDR3 lacked stop codons and stayed in frame with V and J; all others were non-productive. Following IMGT convention, CDR3 was defined as the stretch from the second conserved V-encoded cysteine up to the conserved J-encoded phenylalanine. The earlier analysis of about 590 of the donors excluded sequences that lacked an unambiguous match to a single V gene segment. An earlier analysis of a few hundred of the donors called V segments functional above 56.7% productive rearrangements and segregating when the between-donor standard deviation exceeded 5%. A statistical classification framework was built to diagnose cytomegalovirus status from the catalog of TCR beta chain sequences. A later analysis assigned V and J genes by comparing TCR nucleotide sequences with IMGT/GENE-DB human TR gene sequences. In a later analysis, CDR3 sequences and most-parsimonious VDJ recombination scenarios were assigned using the TCRdist pipeline. A later analysis defined each TCR beta chain by its CDR3 amino acid sequence plus V-gene family, and excluded reads lacking a unique V-gene family. As a way to deal with suspected cross-contamination and a sequencing artifact, a later analysis dropped under 600 nucleotide sequences that were highly shared and had low generation probability. For each public chain, a later analysis derived a clonal expansion index from normalized ranks of inferred template counts within each repertoire. In a later analysis, generation probabilities were computed using a VDJ recombination model fitted to out-of-frame rearrangements, and the results were checked against IGoR. In a later analysis, TCR-TCR, TCR-HLA and TCR-CMV co-occurrence was scored with hypergeometric tests, and a repertoire-size bias correction was applied to TCR pairs. In a later analysis, false discovery rates were estimated by permuting HLA or CMV assignments 20 times. In a later analysis, co-occurring TCRs were grouped using DBSCAN, with TCRdist sequence similarity added in when clustering inside HLA-allele-positive subsets. Co-occurrence clustering excluded repertoires with fewer than 30,000 or more than 120,000 public chains, plus five with anomalous nucleotide sharing. The immuneACCESS repertoire file appears here via TCRdb, limited to in-frame rearrangements. These files lack a portion of the clones; in checked studies, under half of the deficit traces to unresolved V genes, and the cause of the others is not known. The V and J calls and clone size come from that table; D and trimming were worked out from the DNA. This sample has roughly 90,000 clones in its table, and 80% of those were observed once. The biggest ten clones account for around 6.7% of the sample.

On this clone: What antigen it recognizes has not been identified. No much larger clone exists at a distance of one base, and base qualities are not known.

The cysteine opens and the phenylalanine closes a CDR3 of 13 amino acids. The kept DNA is CDR3 alone, 39 bases in frame from the first base. V loses 1 base, J loses 7 bases, and the germline ends lie 14 bases apart. Based on the germline V gene (reference sequence), the CDR1 and CDR2 sequences are GTSNPN and SVGIG. The cohort was made up of roughly 670 healthy bone marrow donors. Cohort members were all nominally healthy when sampled, although unrecorded immune exposures were likely present. The donor was CMV seronegative and belonged to the group of approximately 320 seronegative cohort members. A peripheral blood sample was collected from each donor, and TCR beta sequencing was performed on peripheral blood mononuclear cells. The Qiagen DNeasy Blood Extraction Kit was used to extract genomic DNA from the blood cell samples.

This clonotype was sampled from a man between 25 and 39 years old in good health and CMV-seronegative. The sequenced sample consisted of PBMCs. In this chain, TRBV30 is recombined with TRBJ2-7, with the D gene call left open. The CDR3 reads as follows: CAWSALSLGEQYF. The bases are TGTGCCTGGAGTGCCCTTAGCCTTGGGGAGCAGTACTTC.